What follows is one T cell receptor (beta chain) and its context. The CDR3 has 16 residues. Germline V lookup: CDR1 KGHSH, CDR2 LQKENI. V lost 5 bases to trimming and J lost 1 base; unmatched junction nucleotides: 8. Assay used: immunoSEQ multiplex PCR; TCRdb lists only in-frame clones, some missing. The table has around 50,000 clones, 92% seen once. These data originate in a study of T cells after posttransplantation cyclophosphamide. This receptor was taken from a woman aged 50 to 65 in good health and a related stem cell transplant donor. Sample: PBMCs. The chain carries TRBV18 and TRBJ1-1; 9 bases are a match to TRBD1. For the CDR3, the DNA is TGTGCCAGCTCATCAAGACAGGGGGGTAGGAACACTGAAGCTTTCTTT. This sequence encodes CASSSRQGGRNTEAFF.